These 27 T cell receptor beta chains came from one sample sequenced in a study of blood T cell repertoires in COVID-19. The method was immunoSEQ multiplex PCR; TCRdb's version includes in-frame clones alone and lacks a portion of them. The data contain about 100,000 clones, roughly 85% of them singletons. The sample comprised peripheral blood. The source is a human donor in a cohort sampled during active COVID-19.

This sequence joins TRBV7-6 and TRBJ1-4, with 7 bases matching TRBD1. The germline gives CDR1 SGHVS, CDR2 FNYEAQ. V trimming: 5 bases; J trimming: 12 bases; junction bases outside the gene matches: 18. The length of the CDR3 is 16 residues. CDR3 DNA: TGTGCCAGCAGCCCAGGACAGGAGGGCATCCTTGGGGAACTGTTTTTT. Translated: CASSPGQEGILGELFF.

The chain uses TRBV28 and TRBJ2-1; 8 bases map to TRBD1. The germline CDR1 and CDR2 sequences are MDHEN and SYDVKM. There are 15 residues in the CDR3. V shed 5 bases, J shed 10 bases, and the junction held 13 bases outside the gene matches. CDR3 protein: CASSARQGSYGEQFF. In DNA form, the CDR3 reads TGTGCCAGCAGTGCCCGACAGGGGTCGTACGGGGAGCAGTTCTTC.

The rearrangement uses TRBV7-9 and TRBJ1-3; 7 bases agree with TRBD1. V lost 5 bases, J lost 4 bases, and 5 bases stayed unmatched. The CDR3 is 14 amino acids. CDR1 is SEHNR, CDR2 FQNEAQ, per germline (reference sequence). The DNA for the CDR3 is TGTGCCAGCAGCCAACAGGGGATCGGAAACACCATATATTTT. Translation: CASSQQGIGNTIYF.

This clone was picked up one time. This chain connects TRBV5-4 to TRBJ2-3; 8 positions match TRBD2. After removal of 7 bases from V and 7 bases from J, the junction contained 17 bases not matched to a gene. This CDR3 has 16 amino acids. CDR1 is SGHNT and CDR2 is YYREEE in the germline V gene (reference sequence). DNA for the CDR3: TGTGCCAGCTCCCGGGGGGGCGGACCTCCTCAAAATACGCAGTATTTT. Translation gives CASSRGGGPPQNTQYF.

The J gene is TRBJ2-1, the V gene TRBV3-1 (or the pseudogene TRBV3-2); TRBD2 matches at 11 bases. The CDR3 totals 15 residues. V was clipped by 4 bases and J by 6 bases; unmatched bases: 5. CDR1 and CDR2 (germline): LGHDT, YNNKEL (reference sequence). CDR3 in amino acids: CASSLGLAGGNEQFF. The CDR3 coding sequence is TGTGCCAGCAGCCTAGGACTAGCGGGTGGCAATGAGCAGTTCTTC.

DNA for the CDR3: TGTGCCAGCAGCTCGCGGCCAAGCGGGGGGGCACCTGAGCAGTTCTTC. Translation gives CASSSRPSGGAPEQFF. The chain couples TRBV7-2 to TRBJ2-1; TRBD2 matches 10 bases. This CDR3 is built from 16 residues. Germline trimming cut 4 bases from V and 9 bases from J; bases unmatched to any gene: 12. Germline CDR1 and CDR2: SGHTA and FQGNSA.

The CDR3 DNA sequence: TGTGCCAGCAGCCAAGCCTACCCTGGCACCGGGGAGCTGTTTTTT. Protein: CASSQAYPGTGELFF. This sequence joins TRBV3-1 (or the pseudogene TRBV3-2) and TRBJ2-2; D uncertain. CDR3 length equals 15 residues. V was clipped by 1 base and J by 4 bases, with 10 bases between them. CDR1 and CDR2 from the germline V gene are LGHDT and YNNKEL (reference sequence).

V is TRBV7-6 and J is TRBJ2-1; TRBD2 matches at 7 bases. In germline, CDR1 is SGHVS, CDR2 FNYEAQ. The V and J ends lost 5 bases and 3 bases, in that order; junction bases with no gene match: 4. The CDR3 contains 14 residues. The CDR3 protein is CASSAREGYNEQFF. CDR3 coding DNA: TGTGCCAGCAGCGCTAGGGAGGGCTACAATGAGCAGTTCTTC.

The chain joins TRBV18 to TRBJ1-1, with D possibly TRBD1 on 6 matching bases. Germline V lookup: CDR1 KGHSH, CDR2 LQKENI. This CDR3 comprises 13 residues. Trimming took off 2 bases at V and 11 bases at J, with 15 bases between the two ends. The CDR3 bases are TGTGCCAGCTCACCAGGGCGGGGGCTTGAGGCTTTCTTT. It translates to CASSPGRGLEAFF.

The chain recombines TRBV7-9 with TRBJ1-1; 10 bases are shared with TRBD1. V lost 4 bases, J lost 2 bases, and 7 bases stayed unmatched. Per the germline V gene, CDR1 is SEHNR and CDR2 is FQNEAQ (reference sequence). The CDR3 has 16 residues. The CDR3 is CASSSGQTGGNTEAFF. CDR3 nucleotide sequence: TGTGCCAGCAGCTCCGGACAGACAGGGGGCAACACTGAAGCTTTCTTT.

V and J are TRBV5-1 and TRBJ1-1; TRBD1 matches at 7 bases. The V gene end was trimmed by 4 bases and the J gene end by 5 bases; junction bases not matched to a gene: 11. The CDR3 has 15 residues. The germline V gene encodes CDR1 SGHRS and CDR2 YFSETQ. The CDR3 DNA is TGCGCCAGCAGCCCACTACCGACAGGGAAGACTGAAGCTTTCTTT. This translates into CASSPLPTGKTEAFF.

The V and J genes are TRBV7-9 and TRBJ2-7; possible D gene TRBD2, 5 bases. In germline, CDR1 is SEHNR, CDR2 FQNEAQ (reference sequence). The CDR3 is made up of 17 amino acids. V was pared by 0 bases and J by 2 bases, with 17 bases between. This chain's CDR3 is CASSLADSARLPYEQYF. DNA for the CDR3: TGTGCCAGCAGCTTAGCGGACTCAGCGAGGTTGCCCTACGAGCAGTACTTC.

The CDR3 DNA reads TGTGCCACCGCCCGGACAGGGACTAATGAAAAACTGTTTTTT. It is translated as CATARTGTNEKLFF. The chain employs TRBV19 and TRBJ1-4; TRBD1 agrees at 8 bases. V shed 10 bases, J shed 2 bases, and the junction held 6 bases outside the gene matches. The CDR3 extends over 14 amino acids. Germline values: CDR1 LNHDA, CDR2 SQIVND (reference sequence).

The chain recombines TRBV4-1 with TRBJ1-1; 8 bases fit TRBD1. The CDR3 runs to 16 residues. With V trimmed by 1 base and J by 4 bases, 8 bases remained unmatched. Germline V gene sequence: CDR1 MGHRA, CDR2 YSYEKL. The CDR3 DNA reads TGCGCCAGCAGCCAAGGAATAGGACAGGGACGCACTGAAGCTTTCTTT. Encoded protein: CASSQGIGQGRTEAFF.

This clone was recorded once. The CDR3, as DNA: TGTGCCAGTAGTATTTACGGGACAGGGGCAGGTGAGCAGTACTTC. This codes for CASSIYGTGAGEQYF. J is TRBJ2-7 and V is TRBV19, with TRBD1 matching over 10 bases. The CDR3 covers 15 residues. The V gene's germline CDR1 is LNHDA and CDR2 SQIVND (reference sequence). The junction had 9 bases not matched to a gene; V was cut back by 3 bases and J by 7 bases.

In nucleotides, the CDR3 is TGTGCCAGTAGGGGACAGGGAGACACTGAAGCTTTCTTT. This gives the protein CASRGQGDTEAFF. The chain carries TRBV19 and TRBJ1-1; 9 bases fit TRBD1. Germline assignment: CDR1 LNHDA and CDR2 SQIVND (reference sequence). The V and J ends lost 6 bases and 3 bases, in that order; junction bases with no gene match: 2. The CDR3 is 13 amino acids. The variable domain in full, with the rest retrieved from reference TRBV19 and TRBJ1-1, is DGGITQSPKYLFRKEGQNVTLSCEQNLNHDAMYWYRQDPGQGLRLIYYSQIVNDFQKGDIAEGYSVSREKKESFPLTVTSAQKNPTAFYLCASRGQGDTEAFFGQGTRLTVV.

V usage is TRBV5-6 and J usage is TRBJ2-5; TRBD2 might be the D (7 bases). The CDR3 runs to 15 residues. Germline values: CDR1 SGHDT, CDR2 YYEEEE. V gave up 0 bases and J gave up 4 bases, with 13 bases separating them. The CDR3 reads CASSLVRGGPETQYF. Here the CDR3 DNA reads TGTGCCAGCAGCTTGGTTCGCGGGGGCCCAGAGACCCAGTACTTC.

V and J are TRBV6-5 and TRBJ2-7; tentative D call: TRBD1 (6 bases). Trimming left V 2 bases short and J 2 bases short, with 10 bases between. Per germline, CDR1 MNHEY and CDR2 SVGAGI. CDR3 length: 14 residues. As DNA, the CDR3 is TGTGCCAGCAGTTACCTGACAGGTACCTACGAGCAGTACTTC. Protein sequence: CASSYLTGTYEQYF.

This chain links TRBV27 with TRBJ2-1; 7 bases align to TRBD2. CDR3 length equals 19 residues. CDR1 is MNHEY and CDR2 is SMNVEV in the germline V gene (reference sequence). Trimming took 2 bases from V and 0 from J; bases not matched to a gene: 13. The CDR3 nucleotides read TGTGCCAGCAGTTTAATTACCAGAGAGCGGGAAAGCTCCTACAATGAGCAGTTCTTC. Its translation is CASSLITRERESSYNEQFF.

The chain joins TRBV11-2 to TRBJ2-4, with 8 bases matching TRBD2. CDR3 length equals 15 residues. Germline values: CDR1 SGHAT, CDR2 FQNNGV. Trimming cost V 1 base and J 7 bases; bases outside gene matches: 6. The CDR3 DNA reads TGTGCCAGCAGCTTAGGTCGGGGGGGCCGGAACATTCAGTACTTC. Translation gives CASSLGRGGRNIQYF.

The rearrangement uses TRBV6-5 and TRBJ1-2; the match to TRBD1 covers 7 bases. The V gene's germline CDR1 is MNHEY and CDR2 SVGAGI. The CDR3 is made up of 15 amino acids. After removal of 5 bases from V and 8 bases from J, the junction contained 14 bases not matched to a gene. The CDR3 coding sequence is TGTGCCAGCAGTCCTAGGGGGGACAGAAAGTACGGCTACACCTTC. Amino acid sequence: CASSPRGDRKYGYTF.

Written as DNA, the CDR3 is TGTGCCAGCAGCTCTCAGACAGGGTTGAGCACTGAAGCTTTCTTT. Translating gives CASSSQTGLSTEAFF. V and J are TRBV7-9 and TRBJ1-1; 7 nucleotides line up with TRBD1. V lost 4 bases to trimming and J lost 4 bases; unmatched junction nucleotides: 9. Germline CDR1 SEHNR, CDR2 FQNEAQ (reference sequence). The CDR3 consists of 15 residues.

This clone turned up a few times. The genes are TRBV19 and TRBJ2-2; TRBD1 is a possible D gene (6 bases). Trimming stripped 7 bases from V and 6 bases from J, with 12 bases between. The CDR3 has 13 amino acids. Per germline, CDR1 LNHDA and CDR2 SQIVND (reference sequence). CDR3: CASTNQGPGELFF. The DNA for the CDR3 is TGTGCCAGTACCAACCAGGGGCCCGGGGAGCTGTTTTTT. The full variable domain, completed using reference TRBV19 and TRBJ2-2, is DGGITQSPKYLFRKEGQNVTLSCEQNLNHDAMYWYRQDPGQGLRLIYYSQIVNDFQKGDIAEGYSVSREKKESFPLTVTSAQKNPTAFYLCASTNQGPGELFFGEGSRLTVL.

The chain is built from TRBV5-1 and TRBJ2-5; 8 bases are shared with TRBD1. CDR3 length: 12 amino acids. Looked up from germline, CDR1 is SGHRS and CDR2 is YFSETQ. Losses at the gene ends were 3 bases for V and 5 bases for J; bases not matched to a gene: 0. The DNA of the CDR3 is TGCGCCAGCAGCTCAGGGGGCGAGACCCAGTACTTC. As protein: CASSSGGETQYF.

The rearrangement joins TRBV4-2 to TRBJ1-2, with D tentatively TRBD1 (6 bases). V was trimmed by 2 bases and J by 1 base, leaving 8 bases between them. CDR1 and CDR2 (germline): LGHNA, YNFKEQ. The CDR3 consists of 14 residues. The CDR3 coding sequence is TGTGCCAGCAGCCAACTACAGGGTAACTATGGCTACACCTTC. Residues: CASSQLQGNYGYTF.

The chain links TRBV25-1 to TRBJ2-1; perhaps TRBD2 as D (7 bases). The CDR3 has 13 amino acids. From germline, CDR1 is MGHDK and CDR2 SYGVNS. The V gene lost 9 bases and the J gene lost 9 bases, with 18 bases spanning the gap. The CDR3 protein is CASGRGAGSEQFF. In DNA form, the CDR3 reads TGTGCCAGTGGACGGGGGGCAGGGAGTGAGCAGTTCTTC.

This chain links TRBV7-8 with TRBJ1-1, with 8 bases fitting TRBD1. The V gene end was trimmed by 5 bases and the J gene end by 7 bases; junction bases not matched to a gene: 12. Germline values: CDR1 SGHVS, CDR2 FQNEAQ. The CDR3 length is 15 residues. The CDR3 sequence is CASSANRGADDEAFF. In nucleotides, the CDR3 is TGTGCCAGCAGCGCAAACAGGGGGGCGGATGATGAAGCTTTCTTT. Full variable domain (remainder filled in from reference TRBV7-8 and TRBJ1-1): GAGVSQSPRYKVAKRGQDVALRCDPISGHVSLFWYQQALGQGPEFLTYFQNEAQLDKSGLPSDRFFAERPEGSVSTLKIQRTQQEDSAVYLCASSANRGADDEAFFGQGTRLTVV.